This T cell receptor (beta chain) comes out of a study of T cell clonotyping in hematopoietic cell transplantation. Study findings and constraints: Pathologically expanded recipient clonotypes increased progressively from day 30 to day 180 as diversity fell.

The CDR3 has 13 amino acids. Germline V gene lookup returns CDR1 MDHEN and CDR2 SYDVKM. V was clipped by 6 bases and J by 1 base, with 10 bases between them. A note on this clone: What it binds is not known.

Sequencing used immunoSEQ multiplex PCR; TCRdb keeps in-frame clones, though not all of them. The sample lists roughly 13,000 clones; about three fifths were seen once. This receptor was obtained from a human donor who either received an allogeneic hematopoietic cell transplant for a myeloid malignancy or was a related donor (not recorded which). Some clones in this sample may be carry-over from other donors' samples. The sequencing input was PBMCs. The chain combines TRBV28 with TRBJ2-7, with D possibly TRBD1 on 6 matching bases. The CDR3 sequence is CASRTGPSYEQYF. The CDR3 DNA reads TGTGCCAGCAGGACAGGACCATCCTACGAGCAGTACTTC.